This T cell receptor beta chain emerged from a study of T cell repertoires in cytomegalovirus infection. Germline CDR1 is SGHTA and CDR2 is FQGTGA. This CDR3 is 15 amino acids long. Trimming removed 0 bases from V and 2 bases from J, with 8 bases in between. This clonotype was seen ten or more times. TCRdb independently ran MiXCR on the reads; one entry per CDR3 protein. The table includes some 130,000 distinct CDR3 sequences, less than 9.5% detected once. Sequences were obtained from PBMCs. The chain uses TRBV7-3 and TRBJ2-1; no reliable D call. This receptor was identified in a human donor in good health (CMV status not recorded). Some clones in this sample may be carry-over from other donors' samples. CDR3 bases: TGTGCCAGCAGCTTAACGATAGGGACCTACAATGAGCAGTTCTTC. It yields the protein CASSLTIGTYNEQFF.